This T cell receptor (beta chain) is from a study of T cell responses to AZD1222 COVID-19 vaccine. General study points: Researchers took repertoire samples only after the peak T cell response had come. Spike was spanned by vaccine-associated CD4 TCRs, with dominance at 160-218 and 743-854. Nearly half of spike-specific TCRs reportedly target unmutated variant regions. Mostly white British, mostly female donors; authors suggested clonal diversity may be underestimated.

As regards this clone: Its antigen remains unknown.

Clones were sequenced by immunoSEQ multiplex PCR, and TCRdb holds only the in-frame ones, with some missing. The sample has around 99,000 clones; 80% to 95% are singletons. This specimen was peripheral blood, taken 28 days after the second AZD1222 dose. This sequence originates from an adult who received the AZD1222 COVID-19 vaccine.

CDR3 protein: CASSLWGGTEAFF. DNA for the CDR3: TGTGCCAGCAGTTTATGGGGTGGAACTGAAGCTTTCTTT. This chain links TRBV28 with TRBJ1-1; D gene ambiguous. V shed 0 bases and J shed 5 bases, with 7 bases lying between them. Germline CDR1 and CDR2: MDHEN and SYDVKM. The CDR3 extends over 13 amino acids.